Following are 10 T cell receptor beta chains from one sample sequenced in a study of blood T cell repertoires in COVID-19. TCRdb keeps only in-frame clones here, not all; method: immunoSEQ multiplex PCR. The table lists a few hundred thousand clones, 86% of them singletons, with roughly 4% in the top ten. The sequencing sample was made of PBMCs or T cells enriched from blood (not recorded which). These receptors were obtained from a woman aged 30 to 39 who had been exposed to COVID-19.

The chain uses TRBV6-2 or TRBV6-3 and TRBJ2-2; D remains ambiguous. V was clipped by 0 bases and J by 7 bases, with 6 bases between them. The CDR3 totals 13 residues. The V gene's germline CDR1 is MNHEY and CDR2 SVGEGT. The CDR3: CASSYSRGGELFF. DNA of the CDR3: TGTGCCAGCAGTTACTCGAGAGGCGGGGAGCTGTTTTTT.

The chain carries TRBV12-1 and TRBJ2-1; TRBD2 is taken as the D call from the table, unchecked against the DNA. TRBV12-1 represents a pseudogene. This CDR3 is built from 15 residues. This CDR3 is CASSPPGDSYNEQFF. Here the CDR3 DNA reads TGTGCCAGCAGCCCCCCGGGGGACTCCTACAATGAGCAGTTCTTC.

CDR3 sequence reads: CAWSRAQGDNEKLFF. The CDR3 bases are TGTGCCTGGAGTCGGGCTCAGGGGGATAATGAAAAACTGTTTTTT. The chain combines TRBV30 with TRBJ1-4, with TRBD1 identical over 7 bases. With V trimmed by 2 bases and J by 4 bases, 7 bases remained unmatched. Germline CDR1 and CDR2: GTSNPN and SVGIG (reference sequence). CDR3 length: 15 amino acids.

V and J are TRBV7-2 and TRBJ1-2; D perhaps matches TRBD1 (5 bases). The germline V and J ends were trimmed by 9 bases and 2 bases, with 16 bases remaining between them. The CDR3 length is 14 residues. The germline V gene encodes CDR1 SGHTA and CDR2 FQGNSA. The CDR3, as DNA: TGTGCCAGTATACGGGAGTCAGGGAACTATGGCTACACCTTC. Residues: CASIRESGNYGYTF.

The gene calls are TRBV9 and TRBJ2-7; D gene uncertain. The CDR3 has 11 amino acids. Germline V gives CDR1 SGDLS, CDR2 YYNGEE. Trimming shortened V by 7 bases and J by 4 bases, and 9 bases separated the two germline ends. The CDR3 region is CASGGPYEQYF. Written as DNA, the CDR3 is TGTGCCAGCGGTGGGCCGTACGAGCAGTACTTC.

The chain is built from TRBV18 and TRBJ2-7; 12 positions match TRBD2. The CDR3 loop spans 15 amino acids. Trimming at V came to 3 bases and at J to 2 bases, leaving 2 bases not matched to a gene. Germline CDR1 reads KGHSH; CDR2 reads LQKENI. The CDR3 loop is CASSPGLAGPYEQYF. The CDR3, as DNA: TGTGCCAGCTCACCCGGACTAGCGGGGCCCTACGAGCAGTACTTC.

The CDR3 DNA reads TGCGCCAGCAGCTTGCTCCAGGGGTTTGCCAAAAACATTCAGTACTTC. It translates to CASSLLQGFAKNIQYF. The chain carries TRBV5-1 and TRBJ2-4, with D perhaps TRBD1 (6 bases). CDR1 SGHRS and CDR2 YFSETQ come from the germline V gene. This CDR3 contains 16 residues. The V gene lost 1 base and the J gene lost 1 base, with 12 bases spanning the gap.

This sequence joins TRBV25-1 and TRBJ2-3; tentative D call: TRBD1 (5 bases). Germline values: CDR1 MGHDK, CDR2 SYGVNS. Deletions cut 1 base from V and 5 bases from J, with 13 bases between. The CDR3 runs 15 residues. The CDR3 here is CASSEWQGMGDTQYF. The CDR3 region has the DNA TGTGCCAGCAGTGAATGGCAGGGTATGGGAGATACGCAGTATTTT.

This chain uses TRBV11-3 with TRBJ1-6, with D possibly being TRBD1 (5 bases). The CDR3 runs 14 residues. Germline V gene sequence: CDR1 SGHNT, CDR2 YENEEA. The germline V and J ends were trimmed by 5 bases and 8 bases, with 13 bases remaining between them. CDR3 coding DNA: TGTGCCAGCAGCCCGGGGGAGTCGGATTCACCCCTCCACTTT. Amino acids: CASSPGESDSPLHF. The variable domain in full, with the rest retrieved from reference TRBV11-3 and TRBJ1-6, is EAGVVQSPRYKIIEKKQPVAFWCNPISGHNTLYWYLQNLGQGPELLIRYENEEAVDDSQLPKDRFSAERLKGVDSTLKIQPAELGDSAVYLCASSPGESDSPLHFGNGTRLTVT.

The J gene is TRBJ2-7, the V gene TRBV24-1; the match to TRBD1 covers 9 bases. Germline-derived CDR1 and CDR2 are KGHDR and SFDVKD. The length of the CDR3 is 15 residues. The trim removed 5 bases at V and 1 base at J, leaving 5 bases unmatched. The CDR3 spells CATSAGTGSSYEQYF. The CDR3, as DNA: TGTGCCACCAGTGCCGGGACAGGGTCGTCCTACGAGCAGTACTTC.